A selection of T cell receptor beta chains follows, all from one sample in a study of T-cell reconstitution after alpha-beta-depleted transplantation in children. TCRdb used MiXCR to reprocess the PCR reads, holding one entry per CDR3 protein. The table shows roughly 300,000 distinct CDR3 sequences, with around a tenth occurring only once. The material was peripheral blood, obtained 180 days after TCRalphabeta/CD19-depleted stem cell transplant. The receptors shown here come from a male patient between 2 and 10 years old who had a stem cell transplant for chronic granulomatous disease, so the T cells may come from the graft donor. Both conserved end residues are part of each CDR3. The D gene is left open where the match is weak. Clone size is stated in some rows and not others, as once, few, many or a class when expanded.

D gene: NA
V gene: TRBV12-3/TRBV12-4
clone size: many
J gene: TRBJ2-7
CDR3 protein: CASTRVPYEQYF
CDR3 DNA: TGTGCCAGCACGAGGGTCCCCTACGAGCAGTACTTC

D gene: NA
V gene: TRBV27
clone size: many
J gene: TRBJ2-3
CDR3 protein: CASSLSFNPDFSDTQYF
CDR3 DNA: TGTGCCAGCAGTTTATCGTTCAACCCCGACTTCTCGGATACGCAGTATTTT

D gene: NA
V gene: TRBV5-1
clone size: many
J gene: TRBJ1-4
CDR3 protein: CASSLGGSGYEKLFF
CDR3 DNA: TGCGCCAGCAGCTTGGGAGGTTCAGGTTATGAAAAACTGTTTTTT

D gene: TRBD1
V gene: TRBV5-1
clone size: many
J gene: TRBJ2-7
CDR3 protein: CASSLGPGQGYEQYF
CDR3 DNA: TGCGCCAGCAGCTTGGGTCCGGGACAGGGCTACGAGCAGTACTTC

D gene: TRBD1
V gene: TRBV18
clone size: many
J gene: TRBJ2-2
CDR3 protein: CASSSPQGANTGELFF
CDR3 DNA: TGTGCCAGCTCATCGCCACAGGGGGCGAACACCGGGGAGCTGTTTTTT

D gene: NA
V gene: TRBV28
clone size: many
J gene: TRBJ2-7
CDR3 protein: CASGLGGAFYEQYF
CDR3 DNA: TGTGCCAGCGGTTTGGGGGGCGCCTTCTACGAGCAGTACTTC

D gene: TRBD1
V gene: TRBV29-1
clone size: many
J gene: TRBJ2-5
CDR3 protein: CSVRQGQETQYF
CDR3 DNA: TGCAGCGTTAGACAGGGACAAGAGACCCAGTACTTC

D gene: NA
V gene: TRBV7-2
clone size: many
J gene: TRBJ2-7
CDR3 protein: CASSFSRGDYEQYF
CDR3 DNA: TGTGCCAGCAGCTTCAGCAGGGGGGACTACGAGCAGTACTTC

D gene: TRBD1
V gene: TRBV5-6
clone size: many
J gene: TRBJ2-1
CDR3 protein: CASSVGTVEQFF
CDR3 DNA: TGTGCCAGCAGCGTCGGGACAGTCGAGCAGTTCTTC

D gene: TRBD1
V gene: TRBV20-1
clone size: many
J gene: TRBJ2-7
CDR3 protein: CSAGNPGQGAWEQYF
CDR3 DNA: TGCAGTGCTGGGAATCCGGGACAGGGGGCTTGGGAGCAGTACTTC

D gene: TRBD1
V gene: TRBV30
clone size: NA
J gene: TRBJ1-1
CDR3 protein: CAWRGQYGTEAFF
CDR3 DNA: TGTGCCTGGAGGGGACAGTACGGCACTGAAGCTTTCTTT

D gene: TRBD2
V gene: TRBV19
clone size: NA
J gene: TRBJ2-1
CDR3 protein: CASSIAPAGVNEQFF
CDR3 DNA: TGTGCCAGTAGTATAGCCCCAGCGGGAGTCAATGAGCAGTTCTTC

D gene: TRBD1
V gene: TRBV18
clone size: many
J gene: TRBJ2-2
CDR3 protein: CASSTDRGRTGELFF
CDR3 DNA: TGTGCCAGCTCAACCGACAGGGGTCGCACCGGGGAGCTGTTTTTT

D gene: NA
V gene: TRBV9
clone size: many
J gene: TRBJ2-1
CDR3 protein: CASSVGGASSYNEQFF
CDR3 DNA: TGTGCCAGCAGCGTAGGGGGGGCCAGCTCCTACAATGAGCAGTTCTTC

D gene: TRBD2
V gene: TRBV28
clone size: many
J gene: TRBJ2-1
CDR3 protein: CASSSRLAGGIDEQFF
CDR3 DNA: TGTGCCAGCAGTTCCCGACTAGCGGGAGGGATTGATGAGCAGTTCTTC

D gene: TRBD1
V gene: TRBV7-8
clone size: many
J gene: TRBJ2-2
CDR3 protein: CASSSTGGNTGELFF
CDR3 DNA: TGTGCCAGCAGCTCGACAGGGGGCAACACCGGGGAGCTGTTTTTT

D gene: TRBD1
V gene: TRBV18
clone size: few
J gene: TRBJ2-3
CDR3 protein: CASSHPNRGRMNTDTQYF
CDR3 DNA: TGTGCCAGCTCACACCCAAACAGGGGGCGGATGAACACAGATACGCAGTATTTT

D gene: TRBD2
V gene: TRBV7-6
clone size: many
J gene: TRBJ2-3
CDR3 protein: CASSSLTPLSGRAGQNSDTQYF
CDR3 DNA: TGTGCCAGCAGCTCCCTCACACCCCTTAGCGGGAGGGCCGGACAAAATTCAGATACGCAGTATTTT

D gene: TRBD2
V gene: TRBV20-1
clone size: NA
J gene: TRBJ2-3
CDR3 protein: CSARKTSGSFADTQYF
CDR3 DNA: TGCAGTGCTAGAAAGACTAGCGGGAGTTTTGCAGATACGCAGTATTTT

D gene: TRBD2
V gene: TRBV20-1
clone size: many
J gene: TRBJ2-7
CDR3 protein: CSATPGLGTHEQYF
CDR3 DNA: TGCAGTGCTACGCCCGGACTAGGCACCCACGAGCAGTACTTC

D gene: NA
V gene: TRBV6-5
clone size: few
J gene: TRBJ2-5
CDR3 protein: CASSYTQVQETQYF
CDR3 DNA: TGTGCCAGCAGTTACACCCAGGTCCAAGAGACCCAGTACTTC

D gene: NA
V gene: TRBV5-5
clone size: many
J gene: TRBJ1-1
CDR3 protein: CASSLYEDTEAFF
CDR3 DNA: TGTGCCAGCAGCCTCTATGAGGACACTGAAGCTTTCTTT

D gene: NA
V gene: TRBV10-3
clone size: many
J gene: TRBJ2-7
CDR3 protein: CAISPLAGTGEQYF
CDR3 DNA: TGTGCCATCAGTCCTCTTGCCGGGACGGGCGAGCAGTACTTC

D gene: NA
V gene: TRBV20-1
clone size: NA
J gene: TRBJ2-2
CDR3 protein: CALSGTFPGELFF
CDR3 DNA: TGCGCCCTGTCCGGGACATTCCCCGGGGAGCTGTTTTTT

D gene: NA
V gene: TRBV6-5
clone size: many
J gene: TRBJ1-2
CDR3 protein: CASSYLAGGESYGYTF
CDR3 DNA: TGTGCCAGCAGTTACCTAGCCGGGGGCGAGAGCTATGGCTACACCTTC

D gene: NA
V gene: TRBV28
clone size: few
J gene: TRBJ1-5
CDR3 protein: CASSSERPQHF
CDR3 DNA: TGTGCCAGCAGTTCCGAGAGGCCCCAGCATTTT

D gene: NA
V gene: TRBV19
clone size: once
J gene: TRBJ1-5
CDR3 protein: CATRTTYSNQPQHF
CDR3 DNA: TGTGCCACAAGGACAACCTATAGCAATCAGCCCCAGCATTTT

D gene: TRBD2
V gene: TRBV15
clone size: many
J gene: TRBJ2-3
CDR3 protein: CATSRDRGLAGGSDTQYF
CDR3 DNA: TGTGCCACCAGCAGAGATCGGGGACTAGCGGGAGGGTCAGATACGCAGTATTTT

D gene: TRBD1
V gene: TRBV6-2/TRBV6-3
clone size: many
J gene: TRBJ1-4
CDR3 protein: CASSRTGASEKLFF
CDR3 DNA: TGTGCCAGCAGTCGGACAGGGGCTTCTGAAAAACTGTTTTTT

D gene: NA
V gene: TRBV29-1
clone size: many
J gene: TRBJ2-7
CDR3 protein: CSPPHRRAPYEQYF
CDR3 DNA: TGCAGCCCCCCACACCGCCGGGCGCCCTACGAGCAGTACTTC

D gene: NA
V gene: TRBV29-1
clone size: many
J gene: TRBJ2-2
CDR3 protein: CSVVLGSGELFF
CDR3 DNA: TGCAGCGTTGTGTTGGGGTCCGGGGAGCTGTTTTTT

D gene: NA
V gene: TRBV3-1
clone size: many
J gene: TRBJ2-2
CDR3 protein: CASSPKKRGGEPGELFF
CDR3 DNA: TGTGCCAGCAGCCCCAAGAAGAGGGGGGGCGAACCCGGGGAGCTGTTTTTT

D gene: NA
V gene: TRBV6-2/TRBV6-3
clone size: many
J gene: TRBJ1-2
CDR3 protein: CASSYPRQSYTF
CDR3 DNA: TGTGCCAGCAGTTACCCGCGACAGAGTTACACCTTC

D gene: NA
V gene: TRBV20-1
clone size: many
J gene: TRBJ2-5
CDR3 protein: CSARAHTREQETQYF
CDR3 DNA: TGCAGTGCTAGAGCCCATACGCGGGAACAAGAGACCCAGTACTTC

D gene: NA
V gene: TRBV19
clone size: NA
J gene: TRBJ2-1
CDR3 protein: CASGHLSYNEQFF
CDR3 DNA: TGTGCCAGCGGACATTTATCATACAATGAGCAGTTCTTC

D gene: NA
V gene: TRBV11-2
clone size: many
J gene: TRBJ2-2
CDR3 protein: CASSLVVGVGELFF
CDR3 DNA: TGTGCCAGCAGCTTAGTGGTCGGGGTCGGGGAGCTGTTTTTT

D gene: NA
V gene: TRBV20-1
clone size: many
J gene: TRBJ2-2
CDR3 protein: CSALRPNTGELFF
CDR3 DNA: TGCAGTGCTTTACGACCGAACACCGGGGAGCTGTTTTTT

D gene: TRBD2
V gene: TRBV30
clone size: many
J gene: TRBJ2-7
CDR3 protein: CAWCAPGVAGREQYF
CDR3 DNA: TGTGCCTGGTGTGCCCCCGGGGTAGCGGGACGCGAGCAGTACTTC

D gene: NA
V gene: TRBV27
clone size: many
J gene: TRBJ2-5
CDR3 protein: CASRTTQYF
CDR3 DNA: TGTGCCAGCAGGACGACCCAGTACTTC

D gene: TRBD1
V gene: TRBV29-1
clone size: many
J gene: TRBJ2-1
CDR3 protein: CSVAPGQGGGEQFF
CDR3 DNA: TGCAGCGTGGCCCCGGGACAGGGAGGGGGGGAGCAGTTCTTC

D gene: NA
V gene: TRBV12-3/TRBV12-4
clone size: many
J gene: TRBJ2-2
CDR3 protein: CASKFQSQNTGELFF
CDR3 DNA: TGTGCCAGCAAATTTCAGTCCCAAAACACCGGGGAGCTGTTTTTT

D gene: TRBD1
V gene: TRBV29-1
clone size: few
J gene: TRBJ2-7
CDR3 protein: CSVGVTGVGYEQYF
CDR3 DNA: TGCAGCGTTGGGGTGACAGGGGTTGGCTACGAGCAGTACTTC

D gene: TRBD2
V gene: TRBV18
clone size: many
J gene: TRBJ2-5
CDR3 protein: CASSRTSGETQYF
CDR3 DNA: TGTGCCAGCTCACGGACTAGCGGGGAGACCCAGTACTTC

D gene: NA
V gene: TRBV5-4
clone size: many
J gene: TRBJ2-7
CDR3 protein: CASSVPSSYEQYF
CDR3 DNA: TGTGCCAGCAGTGTTCCTAGCTCCTACGAGCAGTACTTC

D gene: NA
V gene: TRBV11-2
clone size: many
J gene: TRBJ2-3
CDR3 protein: CASSETGTHTDTQYF
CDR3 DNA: TGTGCCAGCAGCGAAACAGGGACACACACAGATACGCAGTATTTT

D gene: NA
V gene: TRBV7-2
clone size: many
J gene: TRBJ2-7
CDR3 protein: CASSPPAVGPIQYEQYF
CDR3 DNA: TGTGCCAGCAGCCCCCCCGCAGTAGGGCCCATTCAGTACGAGCAGTACTTC

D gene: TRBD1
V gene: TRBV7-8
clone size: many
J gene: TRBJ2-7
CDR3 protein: CASIERQGAYEQYF
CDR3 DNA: TGTGCCAGCATCGAAAGACAGGGGGCCTACGAGCAGTACTTC

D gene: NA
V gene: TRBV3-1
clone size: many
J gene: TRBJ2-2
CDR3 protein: CASSPSANTGELFF
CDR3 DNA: TGTGCCAGCTCACCGTCCGCAAACACCGGGGAGCTGTTTTTT